Following are 28 T cell receptor beta chains from one sample sequenced in a study of blood T cell repertoires in COVID-19. Data came from immunoSEQ multiplex PCR; TCRdb stores just in-frame clones and leaves some out. The sample yields 130,000 or so clones, 75% to 90% seen once. Specimen: peripheral blood. The receptors derive from a man aged 60 to 69 with active or convalescent COVID-19.

The chain recombines TRBV3-1 (or the pseudogene TRBV3-2) with TRBJ2-2; possible D gene TRBD2, 5 bases. Trimming shortened V by 2 bases and J by 4 bases, and 11 bases separated the two germline ends. This CDR3 comprises 15 residues. Germline values: CDR1 LGHDT, CDR2 YNNKEL (reference sequence). CDR3: CASSQYHRGTGELFF. The DNA of the CDR3 is TGTGCCAGCAGCCAATACCACCGGGGCACCGGGGAGCTGTTTTTT.

This chain links TRBV15 with TRBJ2-3; D is unresolved. The ends were cut back, 0 bases at V and 1 base at J, with 5 bases in the middle. From germline, CDR1 is LNHNV and CDR2 YYDKDF (reference sequence). The CDR3 covers 14 residues. Here the CDR3 reads CATSRDRGTDTQYF. CDR3 sequence (DNA): TGTGCCACCAGCAGAGACCGAGGCACAGATACGCAGTATTTT.

This clone was observed once. This chain joins TRBV4-1 and TRBJ1-5, with 9 bases fitting TRBD1. Germline CDR1 reads MGHRA; CDR2 reads YSYEKL. Trimming took 2 bases from V and 3 from J; bases not matched to a gene: 5. The CDR3 has 16 amino acids. Here the CDR3 DNA reads TGCGCCAGCAGCCAATATACAGGGGGCCTCAATCAGCCCCAGCATTTT. Protein product: CASSQYTGGLNQPQHF.

This sequence joins TRBV5-1 and TRBJ1-1; no definite D call. Trimming took 0 bases from V and 8 from J, leaving 14 bases between them. CDR3 length equals 14 residues. Germline lookup yields CDR1 SGHRS and CDR2 YFSETQ. The CDR3 DNA reads as TGCGCCAGCAGCTTGGCGAGTCAGGCCCAAGAAGCTTTCTTT. Amino acids: CASSLASQAQEAFF.

This chain uses TRBV7-9 with TRBJ2-7, with D perhaps matching TRBD2 (6 bases). The CDR3 is made up of 14 amino acids. The V gene's germline CDR1 is SEHNR and CDR2 FQNEAQ (reference sequence). V shed 0 bases and J shed 3 bases, with 9 bases lying between them. CDR3 in DNA: TGTGCCAGCAGCTTAGCGCTGGAGGGCTACGAGCAGTACTTC. This translates into CASSLALEGYEQYF.

The rearrangement joins TRBV5-1 to TRBJ2-5; 7 nucleotides line up with TRBD2. This CDR3 region has 15 residues. The junction had 3 bases not matched to a gene; V was cut back by 0 bases and J by 1 base. Germline CDR1 is SGHRS and CDR2 is YFSETQ. CDR3: CASSLVLAGQETQYF. The DNA of the CDR3 is TGCGCCAGCAGCTTGGTTTTAGCGGGCCAAGAGACCCAGTACTTC.

This chain uses TRBV3-1 (or the pseudogene TRBV3-2) with TRBJ1-6, with D tentatively TRBD1 (6 bases). Trimming shortened V by 3 bases and J by 3 bases, and 6 bases separated the two germline ends. The length of the CDR3 is 14 residues. In germline, CDR1 is LGHDT, CDR2 YNNKEL (reference sequence). CDR3 protein: CASSQDSYNSPLHF. The CDR3 nucleotides read TGTGCCAGCAGCCAGGACAGCTATAATTCACCCCTCCACTTT.

The chain is built from TRBV6-5 and TRBJ2-2; possibly TRBD1 for D (5 bases). Germline V gives CDR1 MNHEY, CDR2 SVGAGI. Between the trimmed V and J ends, which lost 7 bases and 7 bases, there was a span of 10 bases. The CDR3 consists of 12 residues. The CDR3 bases are TGTGCCAGCAAAAGGGGCAGCGGGGAGCTGTTTTTT. Translated, it gives CASKRGSGELFF.

The CDR3 DNA reads as TGTGCCACCAGTGACAGACTAGCGGGAGGACGGGATACGCAGTATTTT. The encoded protein is CATSDRLAGGRDTQYF. The rearrangement links TRBV24-1 to TRBJ2-3, with 13 nucleotides matching TRBD2. Germline-derived CDR1 and CDR2 are KGHDR and SFDVKD. CDR3 size: 16 residues. J gave up 6 bases and V 4 bases, and 6 bases lay outside the gene matches.

This sequence joins TRBV7-9 and TRBJ2-1; 12 nucleotides match TRBD2. Looked up from germline, CDR1 is SEHNR and CDR2 is FQNEAQ (reference sequence). Unmatched junction bases numbered 7, after V lost 5 bases and J lost 8 bases. CDR3 length equals 15 residues. The CDR3 is CASSATSGSVDEQFF. The CDR3 region has the DNA TGTGCCAGCAGCGCGACTAGCGGGAGTGTTGATGAGCAGTTCTTC.

The V call is TRBV6-1, the J call TRBJ2-3; TRBD2 matches at 7 bases. V dropped 6 bases and J dropped 0; count of bases not matched to a gene: 6. CDR3 size: 15 residues. Germline CDR1 reads MNHNS; CDR2 reads SASEGT. The CDR3 bases are TGTGCCAGCAGGAGGGCTAGCGGAAGCACAGATACGCAGTATTTT. Translating it yields CASRRASGSTDTQYF.

The V and J genes are TRBV25-1 and TRBJ2-7; 8 bases fit TRBD2. Trimming at V came to 4 bases and at J to 7 bases, leaving 9 bases not matched to a gene. Germline V gene data show CDR1 as MGHDK and CDR2 as SYGVNS. This CDR3 spans 14 amino acids. Here the CDR3 reads CASSAGLDSGEQYF. The CDR3, as DNA: TGTGCCAGCAGTGCGGGACTAGATTCGGGGGAGCAGTACTTC.

This chain connects TRBV29-1 to TRBJ1-1; 7 nucleotides align to TRBD1. Germline values: CDR1 SQVTM, CDR2 ANQGSEA. Germline trimming cut 4 bases from V and 0 bases from J; bases unmatched to any gene: 2. The CDR3 sequence is 13 residues long. The DNA for the CDR3 is TGCAGCGTTGCAGGGACAGTGAACACTGAAGCTTTCTTT. This sequence encodes CSVAGTVNTEAFF.

This rearrangement joins TRBV24-1 to TRBJ2-3; TRBD2 is a possible D gene (6 bases). The germline gives CDR1 KGHDR, CDR2 SFDVKD. This CDR3 spans 15 amino acids. Trimming removed 5 bases at V and 2 bases at J, with 13 bases between. The CDR3 sequence is CATSGGGAITDTQYF. The DNA for the CDR3 is TGTGCCACCAGTGGTGGCGGGGCCATCACAGATACGCAGTATTTT.

The chain employs TRBV28 and TRBJ1-2, with 11 nucleotides matching TRBD1. Germline loops: CDR1 MDHEN, CDR2 SYDVKM. CDR3 size: 15 residues. J gave up 8 bases and V 5 bases, and 10 bases lay outside the gene matches. The chain's CDR3 is CASSATGTGGWGYTF. CDR3 DNA: TGTGCCAGCAGTGCGACCGGGACAGGGGGTTGGGGCTACACCTTC.

This sequence joins TRBV6-5 and TRBJ1-1, with 9 nucleotides matching TRBD1. This CDR3 comprises 15 residues. CDR1 is MNHEY and CDR2 is SVGAGI in the germline V gene. Losses at the gene ends were 2 bases for V and 4 bases for J; bases not matched to a gene: 5. The chain's CDR3 is CASSYQGQGRTEAFF. The CDR3 nucleotides are TGTGCCAGCAGTTACCAGGGACAGGGCCGCACTGAAGCTTTCTTT.

The chain combines TRBV7-8 with TRBJ2-7; no firm D call. In germline, CDR1 is SGHVS, CDR2 FQNEAQ. V was pared by 3 bases and J by 5 bases, with 11 bases between. The CDR3 spans 13 residues. The CDR3 sequence is CASSFRAVDEQYF. Written as DNA, the CDR3 is TGTGCCAGCAGCTTTAGAGCTGTCGACGAGCAGTACTTC.

V is TRBV20-1 and J is TRBJ2-5; the D is unclear. Germline-derived CDR1 and CDR2 are DFQATT and SNEGSKA (reference sequence). The CDR3 runs to 11 residues. Between the trimmed V and J ends, which lost 0 bases and 6 bases, there was a span of 5 bases. This CDR3 is CSARDRKTQYF. CDR3 nucleotide sequence: TGCAGTGCTAGAGATAGAAAGACCCAGTACTTC.

A few counts support this clone. The J gene is TRBJ2-7, the V gene TRBV6-2 or TRBV6-3, with 8 bases fitting TRBD2. Germline V CDR1 and CDR2: MNHEY, SVGEGT. J lost 2 bases, V lost 0 bases, and 15 bases had no gene match. The CDR3 is 19 amino acids. In nucleotides, the CDR3 is TGTGCCAGCAGTTACTCAACGGGAGGGCTAGGCAGAAGCGCCTACGAGCAGTACTTC. Translated, it gives CASSYSTGGLGRSAYEQYF.

CDR3 amino acids: CASSLGQIYNEQFF. The DNA for the CDR3 is TGTGCCAGCTCACTAGGACAGATCTACAATGAGCAGTTCTTC. The V and J genes are TRBV18 and TRBJ2-1; TRBD1 might be the D (6 bases). Germline loops: CDR1 KGHSH, CDR2 LQKENI. The CDR3 is 14 residues long. Trimming removed 4 bases from V and 3 bases from J, with 10 bases in between. The complete variable domain, with remaining parts taken from reference TRBV18 and TRBJ2-1, reads NAGVMQNPRHLVRRRGQEARLRCSPMKGHSHVYWYRQLPEEGLKFMVYLQKENIIDESGMPKERFSAEFPKEGPSILRIQQVVRGDSAAYFCASSLGQIYNEQFFGPGTRLTVL.

V usage is TRBV19 and J usage is TRBJ1-3, with 7 bases that match TRBD1. In germline, CDR1 is LNHDA, CDR2 SQIVND (reference sequence). V lost 1 base and J lost 2; bases outside the gene matches: 5. The CDR3 runs to 16 residues. CDR3 in amino acids: CASSIGGQATGNTIYF. For the CDR3, the DNA is TGTGCCAGTAGTATAGGTGGACAGGCGACTGGAAACACCATATATTTT.

The chain carries TRBV3-1 (or the pseudogene TRBV3-2) and TRBJ2-2, with D possibly being TRBD1 (6 bases). Germline V gene lookup returns CDR1 LGHDT and CDR2 YNNKEL (reference sequence). V was trimmed by 1 base and J by 0 bases, leaving 12 bases between them. CDR3 length: 17 amino acids. The CDR3 sequence: CASSQGWGRTNTGELFF. The CDR3 DNA is TGTGCCAGCAGCCAAGGGTGGGGGCGGACGAACACCGGGGAGCTGTTTTTT.

V and J are TRBV5-1 and TRBJ2-2, with a weak D call TRBD1 (6 bases). CDR3 size: 16 residues. Germline V gives CDR1 SGHRS, CDR2 YFSETQ. V gave up 5 bases and J gave up 5 bases, with 19 bases separating them. The CDR3 coding sequence is TGCGCCAGCAGACAGGGTATCATTCCGATGACCGGGGAGCTGTTTTTT. It is translated as CASRQGIIPMTGELFF.

The chain carries TRBV3-1 (or the pseudogene TRBV3-2) and TRBJ2-7, with 9 bases lining up with TRBD1. J gave up 7 bases and V 3 bases, and 13 bases lay outside the gene matches. Germline values: CDR1 LGHDT, CDR2 YNNKEL (reference sequence). The CDR3 spans 16 residues. The CDR3 reads CASSHQQGALGGEQYF. The CDR3 coding sequence is TGTGCCAGCAGCCACCAACAGGGGGCGCTGGGGGGGGAGCAGTACTTC.

This clone appeared a few times. The V call is TRBV5-1, the J call TRBJ2-2, with D perhaps TRBD1 (6 bases). CDR3 length equals 16 residues. Germline-derived CDR1 and CDR2 are SGHRS and YFSETQ. Trimming cost V 3 bases and J 1 base, with 13 bases left between them. For the CDR3, the DNA is TGCGCCAGCAGCTCCATCGGACAGCAGAACACCGGGGAGCTGTTTTTT. Its translation is CASSSIGQQNTGELFF.

V usage is TRBV27 and J usage is TRBJ2-5; 8 bases match TRBD1. CDR1 is MNHEY and CDR2 is SMNVEV in the germline V gene (reference sequence). Trimming cost V 4 bases and J 1 base; bases outside gene matches: 2. The CDR3 consists of 14 residues. The CDR3 region is CASSSTGGQETQYF. The CDR3 region has the DNA TGTGCCAGCAGTTCCACAGGGGGCCAAGAGACCCAGTACTTC.

CDR3 DNA: TGTGCCAGCAGTCCTAGACTAGACTCCTACAATGAGCAGTTCTTC. It specifies CASSPRLDSYNEQFF. This sequence joins TRBV6-5 and TRBJ2-1; D is perhaps TRBD2 (6 bases). Germline V gives CDR1 MNHEY, CDR2 SVGAGI. Trimming shortened V by 5 bases and J by 0 bases, and 11 bases separated the two germline ends. The CDR3 has 15 amino acids.

The CDR3 DNA reads as TGTGCCACTCACAGGGGGATTTACGAGCAGTACTTC. It is translated as CATHRGIYEQYF. The rearrangement uses TRBV28 and TRBJ2-7; 8 bases are a match to TRBD1. Germline trimming cut 10 bases from V and 4 bases from J; bases unmatched to any gene: 6. Germline V gene sequence: CDR1 MDHEN, CDR2 SYDVKM. The CDR3 extends over 12 amino acids.